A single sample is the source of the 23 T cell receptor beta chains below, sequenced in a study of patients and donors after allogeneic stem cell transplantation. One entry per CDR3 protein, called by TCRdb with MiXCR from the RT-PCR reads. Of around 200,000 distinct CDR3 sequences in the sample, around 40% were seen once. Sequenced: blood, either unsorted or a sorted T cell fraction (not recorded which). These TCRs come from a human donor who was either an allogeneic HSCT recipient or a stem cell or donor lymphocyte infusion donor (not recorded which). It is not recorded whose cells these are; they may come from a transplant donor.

The DNA for the CDR3 is TGCAGCGTTCCGCCTCCGATGGGGACAGGGGTCACAGATACGCAGTATTTT. Protein: CSVPPPMGTGVTDTQYF. The chain recombines TRBV29-1 with TRBJ2-3, with 10 bases matching TRBD1. The V gene's germline CDR1 is SQVTM and CDR2 ANQGSEA. This CDR3 has 17 residues. V shed 5 bases and J 2 bases; nucleotides not matched to a gene: 13.

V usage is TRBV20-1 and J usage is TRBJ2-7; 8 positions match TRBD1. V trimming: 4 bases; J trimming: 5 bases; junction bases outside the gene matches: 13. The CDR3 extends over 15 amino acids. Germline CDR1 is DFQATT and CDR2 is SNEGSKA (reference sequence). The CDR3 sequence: CSAMGLQGAPHEQYF. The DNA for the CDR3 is TGCAGTGCTATGGGTCTTCAGGGGGCTCCTCACGAGCAGTACTTC.

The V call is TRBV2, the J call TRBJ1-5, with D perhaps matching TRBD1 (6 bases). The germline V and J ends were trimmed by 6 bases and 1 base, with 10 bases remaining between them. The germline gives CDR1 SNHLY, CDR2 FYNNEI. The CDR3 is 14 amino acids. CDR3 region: CASRGTPSNQPQHF. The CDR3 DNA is TGTGCCAGCAGGGGGACACCGAGCAATCAGCCCCAGCATTTT.

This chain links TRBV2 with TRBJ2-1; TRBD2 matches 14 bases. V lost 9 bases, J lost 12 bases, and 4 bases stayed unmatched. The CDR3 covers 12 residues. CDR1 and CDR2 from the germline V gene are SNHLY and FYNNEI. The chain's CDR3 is CARTSGGAVQFF. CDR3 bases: TGTGCCAGGACTAGCGGGGGGGCGGTGCAGTTCTTC.

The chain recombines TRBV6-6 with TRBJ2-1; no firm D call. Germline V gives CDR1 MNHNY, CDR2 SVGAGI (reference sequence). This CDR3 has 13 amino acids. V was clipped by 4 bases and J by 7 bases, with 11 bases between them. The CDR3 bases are TGTGCCAGCAGTTCCAATGGACGGAATGAGCAGTTCTTC. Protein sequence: CASSSNGRNEQFF.

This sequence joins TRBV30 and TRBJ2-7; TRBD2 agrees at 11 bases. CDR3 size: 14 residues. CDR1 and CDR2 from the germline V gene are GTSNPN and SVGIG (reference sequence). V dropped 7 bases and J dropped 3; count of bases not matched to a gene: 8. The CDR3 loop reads CASGTSGGLYEQYF. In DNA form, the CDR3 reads TGTGCCTCAGGTACTAGCGGGGGACTCTACGAGCAGTACTTC.

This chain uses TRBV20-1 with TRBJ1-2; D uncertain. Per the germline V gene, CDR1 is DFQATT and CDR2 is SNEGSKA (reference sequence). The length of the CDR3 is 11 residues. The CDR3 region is CGRTSNYGYTF. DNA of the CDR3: TGCGGGCGGACTTCTAACTATGGCTACACCTTC.

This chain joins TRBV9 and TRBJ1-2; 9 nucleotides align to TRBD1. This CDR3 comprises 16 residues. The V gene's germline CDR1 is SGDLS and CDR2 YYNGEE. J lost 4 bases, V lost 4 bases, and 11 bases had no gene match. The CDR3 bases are TGTGCCAGCAGCCCAGTCCCGGGACAGGGATCCTATGGCTACACCTTC. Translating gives CASSPVPGQGSYGYTF.

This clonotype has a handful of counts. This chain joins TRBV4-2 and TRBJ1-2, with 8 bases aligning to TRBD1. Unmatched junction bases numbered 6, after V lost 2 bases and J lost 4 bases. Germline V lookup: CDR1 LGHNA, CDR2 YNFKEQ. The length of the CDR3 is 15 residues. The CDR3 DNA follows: TGTGCCAGCAGCCAACCAGGGGGCGCCGGCTATGGCTACACCTTC. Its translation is CASSQPGGAGYGYTF.

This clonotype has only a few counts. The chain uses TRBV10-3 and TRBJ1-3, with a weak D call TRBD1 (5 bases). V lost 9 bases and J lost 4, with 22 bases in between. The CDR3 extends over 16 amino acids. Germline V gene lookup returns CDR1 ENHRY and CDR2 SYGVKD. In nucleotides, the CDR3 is TGTGCCATTTCCCGGGACTTTAGGTCTGGAGGAAACACCATATATTTT. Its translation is CAISRDFRSGGNTIYF.

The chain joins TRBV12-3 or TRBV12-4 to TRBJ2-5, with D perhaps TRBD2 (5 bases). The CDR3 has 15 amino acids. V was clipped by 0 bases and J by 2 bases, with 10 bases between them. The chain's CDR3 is CASSLAPGRQETQYF. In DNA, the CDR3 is TGTGCCAGCAGTTTAGCGCCTGGGAGACAAGAGACCCAGTACTTC.

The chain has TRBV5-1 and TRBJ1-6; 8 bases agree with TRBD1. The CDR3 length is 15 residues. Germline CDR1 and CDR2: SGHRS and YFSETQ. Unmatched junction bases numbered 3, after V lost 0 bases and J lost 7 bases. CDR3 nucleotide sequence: TGCGCCAGCAGCTTGGCGGACAGGGTAAATTCACCCCTCCACTTT. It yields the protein CASSLADRVNSPLHF. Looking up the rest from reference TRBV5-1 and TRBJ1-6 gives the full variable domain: KAGVTQTPRYLIKTRGQQVTLSCSPISGHRSVSWYQQTPGQGLQFLFEYFSETQRNKGNFPGRFSGRQFSNSRSEMNVSTLELGDSALYLCASSLADRVNSPLHFGNGTRLTVT.

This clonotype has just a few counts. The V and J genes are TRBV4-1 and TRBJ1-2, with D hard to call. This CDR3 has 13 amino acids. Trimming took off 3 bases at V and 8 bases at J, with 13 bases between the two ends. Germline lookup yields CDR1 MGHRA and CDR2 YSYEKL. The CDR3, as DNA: TGCGCCAGCAGCCATGGGCGGGGTGACGGCTACACCTTC. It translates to CASSHGRGDGYTF.

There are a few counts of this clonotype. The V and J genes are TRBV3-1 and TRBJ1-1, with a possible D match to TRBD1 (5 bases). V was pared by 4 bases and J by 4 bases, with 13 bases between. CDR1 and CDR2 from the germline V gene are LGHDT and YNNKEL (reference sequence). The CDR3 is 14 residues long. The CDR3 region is CASSLTRRGTEAFF. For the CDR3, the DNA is TGTGCCAGCAGCCTGACCAGGAGGGGCACTGAAGCTTTCTTT.

CDR3 amino acids: CASSLWVGNEQFF. CDR3 DNA: TGCGCCAGCAGCCTGTGGGTTGGCAATGAGCAGTTCTTC. The chain uses TRBV4-3 and TRBJ2-1; D gene unclear. The CDR3 has 13 residues. Looked up from germline, CDR1 is LGHNA and CDR2 is YSLEER. V lost 4 bases and J lost 6, with 10 bases in between.

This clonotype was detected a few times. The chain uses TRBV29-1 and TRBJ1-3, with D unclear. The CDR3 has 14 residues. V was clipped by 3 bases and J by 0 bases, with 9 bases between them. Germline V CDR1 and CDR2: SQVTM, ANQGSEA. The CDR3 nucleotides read TGCAGCGTTGACCGAGAGGGCTCTGGAAACACCATATATTTT. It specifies CSVDREGSGNTIYF.

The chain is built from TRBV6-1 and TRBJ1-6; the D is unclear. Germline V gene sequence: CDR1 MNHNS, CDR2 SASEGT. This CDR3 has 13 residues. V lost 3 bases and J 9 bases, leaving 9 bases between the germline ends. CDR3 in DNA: TGTGCCAGCAGTGAGACCCCTTTTTCACCCCTCCACTTT. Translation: CASSETPFSPLHF.

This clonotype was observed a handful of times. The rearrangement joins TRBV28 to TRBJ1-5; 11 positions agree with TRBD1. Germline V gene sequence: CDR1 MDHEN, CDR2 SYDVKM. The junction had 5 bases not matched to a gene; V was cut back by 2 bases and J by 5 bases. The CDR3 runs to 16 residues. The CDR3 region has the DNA TGTGCCAGCAGTTTAATCGGGACAGGGGGAGATCAGCCCCAGCATTTT. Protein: CASSLIGTGGDQPQHF.

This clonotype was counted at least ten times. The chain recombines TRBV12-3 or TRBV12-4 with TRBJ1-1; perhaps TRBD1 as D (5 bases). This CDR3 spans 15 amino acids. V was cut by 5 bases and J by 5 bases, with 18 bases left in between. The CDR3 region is CASSLRGSGSTEAFF. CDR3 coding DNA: TGTGCCAGCAGTCTACGGGGGTCAGGTTCAACTGAAGCTTTCTTT.

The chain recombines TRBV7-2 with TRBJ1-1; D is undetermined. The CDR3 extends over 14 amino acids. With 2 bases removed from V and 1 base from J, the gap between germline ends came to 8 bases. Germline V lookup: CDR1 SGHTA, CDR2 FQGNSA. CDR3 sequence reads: CASSLPNRNTEAFF. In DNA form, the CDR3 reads TGTGCCAGCAGCTTACCCAACAGGAACACTGAAGCTTTCTTT.

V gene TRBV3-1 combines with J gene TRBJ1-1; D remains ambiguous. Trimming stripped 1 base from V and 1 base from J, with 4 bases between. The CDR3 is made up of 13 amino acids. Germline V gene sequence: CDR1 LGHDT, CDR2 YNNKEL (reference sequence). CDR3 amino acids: CASSQAGNTEAFF. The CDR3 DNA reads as TGTGCCAGCAGCCAAGCAGGGAACACTGAAGCTTTCTTT.

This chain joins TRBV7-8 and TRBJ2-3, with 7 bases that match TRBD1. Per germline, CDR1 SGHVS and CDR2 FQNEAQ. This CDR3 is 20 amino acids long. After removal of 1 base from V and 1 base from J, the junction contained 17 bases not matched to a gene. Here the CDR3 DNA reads TGTGCCAGCAGCTTAGGGCCGGGACAGATCCTAAAGCCGGGCACAGATACGCAGTATTTT. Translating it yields CASSLGPGQILKPGTDTQYF.

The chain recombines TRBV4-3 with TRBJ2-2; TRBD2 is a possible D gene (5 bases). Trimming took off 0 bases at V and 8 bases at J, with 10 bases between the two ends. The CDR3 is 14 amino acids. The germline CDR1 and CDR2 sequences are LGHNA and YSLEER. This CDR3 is CASSQEVRGGELFF. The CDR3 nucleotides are TGCGCCAGCAGCCAAGAAGTGCGCGGGGGGGAGCTGTTTTTT.